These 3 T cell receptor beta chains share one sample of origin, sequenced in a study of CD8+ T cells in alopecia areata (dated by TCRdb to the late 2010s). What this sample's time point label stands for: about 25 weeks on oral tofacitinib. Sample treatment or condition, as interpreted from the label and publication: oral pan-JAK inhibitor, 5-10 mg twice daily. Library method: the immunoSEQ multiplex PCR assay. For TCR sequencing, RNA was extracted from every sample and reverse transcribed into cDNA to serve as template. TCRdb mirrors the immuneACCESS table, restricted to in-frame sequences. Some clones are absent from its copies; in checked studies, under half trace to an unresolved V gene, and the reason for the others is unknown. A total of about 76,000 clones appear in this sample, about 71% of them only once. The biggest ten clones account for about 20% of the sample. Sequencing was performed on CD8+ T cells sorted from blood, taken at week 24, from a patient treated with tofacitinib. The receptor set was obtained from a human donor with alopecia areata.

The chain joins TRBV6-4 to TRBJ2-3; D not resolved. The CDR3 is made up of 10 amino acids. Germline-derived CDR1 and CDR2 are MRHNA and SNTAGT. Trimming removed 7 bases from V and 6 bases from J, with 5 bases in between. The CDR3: CASIGDTQYF. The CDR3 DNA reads TGTGCCAGCATAGGCGATACGCAGTATTTT.

CDR3 in DNA: TGTGCCATCAGCCCCGACAGAACCTACGAGCAGTACTTC. Its protein product is CAISPDRTYEQYF. The chain recombines TRBV10-3 with TRBJ2-7, with a weak D call TRBD1 (5 bases). The germline CDR1 and CDR2 sequences are ENHRY and SYGVKD. V was pared by 6 bases and J by 2 bases, with 11 bases between. CDR3 length equals 13 residues.

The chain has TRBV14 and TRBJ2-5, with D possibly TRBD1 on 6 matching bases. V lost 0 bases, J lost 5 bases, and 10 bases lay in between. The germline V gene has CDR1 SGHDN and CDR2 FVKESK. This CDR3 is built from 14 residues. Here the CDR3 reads CASSQDWDMETQYF. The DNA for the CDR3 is TGTGCCAGCAGCCAAGATTGGGACATGGAGACCCAGTACTTC.